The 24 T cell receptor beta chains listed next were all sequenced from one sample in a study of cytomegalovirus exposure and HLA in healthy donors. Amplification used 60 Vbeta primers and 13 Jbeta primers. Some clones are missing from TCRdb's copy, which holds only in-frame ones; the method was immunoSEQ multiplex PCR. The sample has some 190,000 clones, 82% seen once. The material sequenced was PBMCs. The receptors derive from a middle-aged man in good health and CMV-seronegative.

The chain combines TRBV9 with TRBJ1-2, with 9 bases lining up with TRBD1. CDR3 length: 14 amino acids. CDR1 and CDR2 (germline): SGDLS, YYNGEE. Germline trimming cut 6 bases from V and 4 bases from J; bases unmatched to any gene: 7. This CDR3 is CASNTGGAIYGYTF. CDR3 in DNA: TGTGCCAGCAACACAGGGGGCGCAATCTATGGCTACACCTTC.

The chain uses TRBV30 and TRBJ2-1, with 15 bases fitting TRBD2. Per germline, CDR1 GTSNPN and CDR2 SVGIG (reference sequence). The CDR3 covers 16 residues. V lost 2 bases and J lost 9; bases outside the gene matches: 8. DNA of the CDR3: TGTGCCTGGAGTCTGCCTGGACTAGCGGGAGGGGGTGAGCAGTTCTTC. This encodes CAWSLPGLAGGGEQFF. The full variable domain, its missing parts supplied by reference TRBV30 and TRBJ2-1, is SQTIHQWPATLVQPVGSPLSLECTVEGTSNPNLYWYRQAAGRGLQLLFYSVGIGQISSEVPQNLSASRPQDRQFILSSKKLLLSDSGFYLCAWSLPGLAGGGEQFFGPGTRLTVL.

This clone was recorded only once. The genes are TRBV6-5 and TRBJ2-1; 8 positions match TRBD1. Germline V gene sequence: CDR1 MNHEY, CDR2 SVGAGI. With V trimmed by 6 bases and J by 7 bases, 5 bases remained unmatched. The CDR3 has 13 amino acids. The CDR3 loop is CASRQGDRNEQFF. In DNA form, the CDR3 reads TGTGCCAGCAGACAGGGGGACCGGAATGAGCAGTTCTTC.

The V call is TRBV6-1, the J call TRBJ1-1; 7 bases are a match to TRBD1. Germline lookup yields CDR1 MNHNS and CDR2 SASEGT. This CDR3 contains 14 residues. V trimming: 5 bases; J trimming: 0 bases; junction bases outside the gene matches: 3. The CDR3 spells CASSTGDVNTEAFF. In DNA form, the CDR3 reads TGTGCCAGCAGTACAGGGGATGTGAACACTGAAGCTTTCTTT.

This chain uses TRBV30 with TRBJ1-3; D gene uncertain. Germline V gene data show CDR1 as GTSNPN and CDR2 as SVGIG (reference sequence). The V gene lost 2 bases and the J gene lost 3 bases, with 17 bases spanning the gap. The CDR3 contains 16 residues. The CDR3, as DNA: TGTGCCTGGAGTCCAATGGGAGGGTTGAGTGGAAACACCATATATTTT. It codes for CAWSPMGGLSGNTIYF.

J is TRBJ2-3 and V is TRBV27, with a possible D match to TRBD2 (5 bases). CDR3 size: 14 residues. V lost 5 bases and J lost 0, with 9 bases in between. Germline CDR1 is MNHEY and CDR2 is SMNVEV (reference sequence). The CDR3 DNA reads TGTGCCAGCAGTCCGGGAATTAGCACAGATACGCAGTATTTT. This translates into CASSPGISTDTQYF.

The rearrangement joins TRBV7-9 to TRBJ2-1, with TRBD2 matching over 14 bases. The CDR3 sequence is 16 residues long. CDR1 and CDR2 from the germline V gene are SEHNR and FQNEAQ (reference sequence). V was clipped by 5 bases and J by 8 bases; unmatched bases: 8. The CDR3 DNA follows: TGTGCCAGCAGCCCCATGGGACTAGCGGGAGATTATGAGCAGTTCTTC. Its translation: CASSPMGLAGDYEQFF.

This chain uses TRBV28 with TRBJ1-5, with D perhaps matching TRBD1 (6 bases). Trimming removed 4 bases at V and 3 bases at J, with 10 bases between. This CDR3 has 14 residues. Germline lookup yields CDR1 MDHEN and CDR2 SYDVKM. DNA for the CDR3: TGTGCCAGCAGTTCCGGACAGCCCAATCAGCCCCAGCATTTT. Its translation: CASSSGQPNQPQHF.

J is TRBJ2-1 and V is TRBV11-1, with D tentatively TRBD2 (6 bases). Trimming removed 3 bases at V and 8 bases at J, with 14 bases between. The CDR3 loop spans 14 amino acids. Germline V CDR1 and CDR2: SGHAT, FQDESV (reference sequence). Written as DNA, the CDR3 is TGTGCCAGCAGCTTTTCTAGCGCTGGGGATGAGCAGTTCTTC. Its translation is CASSFSSAGDEQFF.

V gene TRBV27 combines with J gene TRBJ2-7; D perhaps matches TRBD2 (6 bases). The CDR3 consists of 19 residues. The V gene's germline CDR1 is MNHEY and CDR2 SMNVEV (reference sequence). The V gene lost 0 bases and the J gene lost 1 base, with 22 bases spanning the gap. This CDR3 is CASSLSGLGLNHFSYEQYF. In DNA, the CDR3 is TGTGCCAGCAGTTTATCGGGACTGGGGCTTAACCACTTTTCCTACGAGCAGTACTTC.

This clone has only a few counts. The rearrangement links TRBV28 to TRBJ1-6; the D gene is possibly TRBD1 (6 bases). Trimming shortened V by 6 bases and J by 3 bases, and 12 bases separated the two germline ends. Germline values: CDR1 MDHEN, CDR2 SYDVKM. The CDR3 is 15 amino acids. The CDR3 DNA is TGTGCCAGCAGCGACCCGACAGGCTATAATTCACCCCTCCACTTT. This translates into CASSDPTGYNSPLHF.

Here the CDR3 DNA reads TGTGCCAGCAGAATTAAAAACACCATATATTTT. As protein: CASRIKNTIYF. The rearrangement uses TRBV2 and TRBJ1-3; D is uncertain. Trimming took off 6 bases at V and 6 bases at J, with 6 bases between the two ends. Germline V lookup: CDR1 SNHLY, CDR2 FYNNEI. This CDR3 is 11 amino acids long.

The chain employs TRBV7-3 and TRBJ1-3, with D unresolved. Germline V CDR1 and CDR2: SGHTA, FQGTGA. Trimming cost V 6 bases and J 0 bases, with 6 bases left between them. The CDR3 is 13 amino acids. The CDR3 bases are TGTGCCAGCAGTGAGGACTCTGGAAACACCATATATTTT. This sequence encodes CASSEDSGNTIYF. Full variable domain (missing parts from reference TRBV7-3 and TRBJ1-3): GAGVSQTPSNKVTEKGKYVELRCDPISGHTALYWYRQSLGQGPEFLIYFQGTGAADDSGLPNDRFFAVRPEGSVSTLKIQRTERGDSAVYLCASSEDSGNTIYFGEGSWLTVV.

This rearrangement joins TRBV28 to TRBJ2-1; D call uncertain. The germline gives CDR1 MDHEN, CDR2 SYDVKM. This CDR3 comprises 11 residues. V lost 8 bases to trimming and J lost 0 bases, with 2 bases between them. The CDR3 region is CASLSYNEQFF. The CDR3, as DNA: TGTGCCAGCCTCTCCTACAATGAGCAGTTCTTC.

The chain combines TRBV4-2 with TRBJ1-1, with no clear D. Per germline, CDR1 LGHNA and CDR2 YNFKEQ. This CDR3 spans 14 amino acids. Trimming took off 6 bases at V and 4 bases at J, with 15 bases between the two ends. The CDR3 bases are TGTGCCAGCAGTCCTCAGGCGGACTTCACTGAAGCTTTCTTT. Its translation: CASSPQADFTEAFF.

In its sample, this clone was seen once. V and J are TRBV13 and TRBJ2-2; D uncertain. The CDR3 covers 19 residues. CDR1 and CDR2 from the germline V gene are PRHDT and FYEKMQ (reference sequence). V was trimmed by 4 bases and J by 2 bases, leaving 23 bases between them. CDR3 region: CASSSSRRGSRSNTGELFF. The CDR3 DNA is TGTGCCAGCAGCTCGTCCCGCCGCGGTTCTCGAAGCAACACCGGGGAGCTGTTTTTT.

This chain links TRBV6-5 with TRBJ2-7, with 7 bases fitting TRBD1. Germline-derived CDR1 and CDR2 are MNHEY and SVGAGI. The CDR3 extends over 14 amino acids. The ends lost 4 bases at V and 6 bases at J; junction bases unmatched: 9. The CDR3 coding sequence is TGTGCCAGCAGTTTACAGGGGCGCAAACCCGAGCAGTACTTC. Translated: CASSLQGRKPEQYF.

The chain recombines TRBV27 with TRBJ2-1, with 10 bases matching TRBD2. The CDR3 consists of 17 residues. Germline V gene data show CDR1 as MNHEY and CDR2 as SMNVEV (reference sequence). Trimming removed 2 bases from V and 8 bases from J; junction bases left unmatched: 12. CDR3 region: CASSLRGSTSGNYEQFF. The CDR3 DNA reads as TGTGCCAGCAGTTTAAGGGGAAGTACTAGCGGGAACTATGAGCAGTTCTTC.

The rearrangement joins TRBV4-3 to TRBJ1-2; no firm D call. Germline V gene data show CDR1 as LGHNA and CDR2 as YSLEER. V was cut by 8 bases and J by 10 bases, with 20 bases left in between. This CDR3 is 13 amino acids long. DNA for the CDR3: TGCGCCAGCTCCTGGGCAGATAGGACTGTCTACACCTTC. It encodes CASSWADRTVYTF.

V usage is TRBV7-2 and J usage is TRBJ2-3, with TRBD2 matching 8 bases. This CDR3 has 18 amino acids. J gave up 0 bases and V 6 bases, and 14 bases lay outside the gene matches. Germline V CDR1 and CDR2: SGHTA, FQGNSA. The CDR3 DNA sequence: TGTGCCAGCAGGCGTACCCGAACAAGCGGGAGAAGCACAGATACGCAGTATTTT. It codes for CASRRTRTSGRSTDTQYF.

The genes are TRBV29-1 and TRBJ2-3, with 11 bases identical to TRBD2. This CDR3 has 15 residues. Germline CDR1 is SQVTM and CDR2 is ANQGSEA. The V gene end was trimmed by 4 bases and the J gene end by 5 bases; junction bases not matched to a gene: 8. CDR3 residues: CSVGSSGRKGDTQYF. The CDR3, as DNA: TGCAGCGTTGGTTCTAGCGGGAGGAAGGGAGATACGCAGTATTTT.

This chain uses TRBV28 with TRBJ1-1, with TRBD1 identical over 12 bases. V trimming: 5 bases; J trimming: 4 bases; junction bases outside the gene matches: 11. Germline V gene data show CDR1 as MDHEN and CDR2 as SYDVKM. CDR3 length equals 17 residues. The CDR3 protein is CASSPAGQGAFSTEAFF. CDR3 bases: TGTGCCAGCAGTCCTGCGGGACAGGGGGCTTTTTCCACTGAAGCTTTCTTT.

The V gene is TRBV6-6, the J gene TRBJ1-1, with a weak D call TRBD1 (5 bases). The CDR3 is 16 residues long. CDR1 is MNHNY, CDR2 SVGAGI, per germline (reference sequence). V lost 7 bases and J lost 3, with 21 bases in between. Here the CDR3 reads CASIPGGFWSYTEAFF. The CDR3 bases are TGTGCCAGCATTCCTGGGGGGTTTTGGAGCTACACTGAAGCTTTCTTT.

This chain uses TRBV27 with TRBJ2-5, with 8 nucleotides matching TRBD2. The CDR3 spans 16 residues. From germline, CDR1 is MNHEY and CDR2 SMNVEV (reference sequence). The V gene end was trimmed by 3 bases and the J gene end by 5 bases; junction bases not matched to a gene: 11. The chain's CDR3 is CASSFLAGARDETQYF. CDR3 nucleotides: TGTGCCAGCAGTTTCCTAGCGGGTGCGAGGGATGAGACCCAGTACTTC.